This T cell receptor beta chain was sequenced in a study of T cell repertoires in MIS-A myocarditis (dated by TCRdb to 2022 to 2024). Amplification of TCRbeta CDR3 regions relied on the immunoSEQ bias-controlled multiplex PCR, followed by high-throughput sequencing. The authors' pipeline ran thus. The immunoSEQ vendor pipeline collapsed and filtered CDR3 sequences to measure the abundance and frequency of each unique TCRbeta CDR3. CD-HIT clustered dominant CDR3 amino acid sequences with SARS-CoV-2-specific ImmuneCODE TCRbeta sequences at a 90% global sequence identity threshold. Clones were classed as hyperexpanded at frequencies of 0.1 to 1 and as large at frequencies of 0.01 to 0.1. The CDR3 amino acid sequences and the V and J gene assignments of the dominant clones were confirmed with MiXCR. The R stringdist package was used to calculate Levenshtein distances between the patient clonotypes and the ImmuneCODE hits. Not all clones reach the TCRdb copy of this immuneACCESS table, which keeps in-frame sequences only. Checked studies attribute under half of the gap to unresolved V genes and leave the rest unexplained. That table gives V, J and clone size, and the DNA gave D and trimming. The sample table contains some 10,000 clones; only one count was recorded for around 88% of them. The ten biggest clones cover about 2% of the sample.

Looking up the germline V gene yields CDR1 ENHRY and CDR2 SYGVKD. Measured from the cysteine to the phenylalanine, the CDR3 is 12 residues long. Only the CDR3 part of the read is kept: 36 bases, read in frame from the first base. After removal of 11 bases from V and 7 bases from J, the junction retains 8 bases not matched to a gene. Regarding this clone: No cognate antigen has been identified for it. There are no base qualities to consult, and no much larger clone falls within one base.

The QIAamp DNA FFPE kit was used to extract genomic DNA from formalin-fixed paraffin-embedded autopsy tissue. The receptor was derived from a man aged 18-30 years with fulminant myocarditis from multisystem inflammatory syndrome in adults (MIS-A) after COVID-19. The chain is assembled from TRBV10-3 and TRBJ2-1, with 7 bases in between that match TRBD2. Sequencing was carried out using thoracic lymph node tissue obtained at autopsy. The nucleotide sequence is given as TGTGCCTCGTCTAGCGGTAGGAATGAGCAGTTCTTC. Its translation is CASSSGRNEQFF.